This T cell receptor beta chain derives from a study of cytomegalovirus exposure and HLA in healthy donors. General observations from the study: TCR beta chains numbering approximately 150 were designated cytomegalovirus-associated.

The PCR made use of 60 Vbeta and 13 Jbeta primers. Original processing methods: A follow-up analysis tallied approximately 85 million unique TCR beta chains, approximately 11 million shared. Clones were read by immunoSEQ multiplex PCR, and TCRdb kept only the in-frame ones, dropping some. Clone size and the V and J calls come from that table; the DNA yielded D and trimming. The data contain approximately 150,000 clones, roughly 80% of them singletons. CDR3 length: 17 residues. The V and J ends lost 7 bases and 2 bases respectively, with 21 bases between them. Germline V gene data show CDR1 as SGHRS and CDR2 as YFSETQ. This clone was detected only a few times. Its antigen is not known.

The chain couples TRBV5-1 to TRBJ2-2, with D perhaps TRBD1 (5 bases). This TCR was sampled from a man aged 30 to 45 in good health and CMV-seronegative. Sequenced input: PBMCs. DNA of the CDR3: TGCGCCAGCGGGCGTCAAATAAGGACACCCAACACCGGGGAGCTGTTTTTT. Its translation is CASGRQIRTPNTGELFF.